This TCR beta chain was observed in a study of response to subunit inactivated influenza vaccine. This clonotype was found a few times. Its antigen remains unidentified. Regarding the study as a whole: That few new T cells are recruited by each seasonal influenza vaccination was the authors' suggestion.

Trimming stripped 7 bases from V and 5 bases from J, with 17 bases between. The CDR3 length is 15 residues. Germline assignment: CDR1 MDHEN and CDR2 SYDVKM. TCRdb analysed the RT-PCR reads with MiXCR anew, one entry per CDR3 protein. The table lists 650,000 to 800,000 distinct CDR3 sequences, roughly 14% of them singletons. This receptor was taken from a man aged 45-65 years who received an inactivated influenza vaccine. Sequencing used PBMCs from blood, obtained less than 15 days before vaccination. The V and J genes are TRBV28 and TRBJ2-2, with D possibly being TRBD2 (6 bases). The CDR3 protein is CASTYGAGRTGELFF. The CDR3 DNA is TGTGCCAGCACCTACGGCGCAGGGAGGACCGGGGAGCTGTTTTTT.